The source of this T cell receptor beta chain is a study of blood T cell repertoires in COVID-19. On this clone: In the same sample, other DNA sequences code for this CDR3.

Here immunoSEQ multiplex PCR was the method, and the copy in TCRdb shows in-frame clones only, minus some. The sample includes 350,000 or so clones, around 88% of them seen just once. The germline V gene encodes CDR1 LNHDA and CDR2 SQIVND (reference sequence). CDR3 length equals 14 residues. Trimming removed 1 base from V and 1 base from J, with 6 bases in between. The sample consisted of peripheral blood. The chain uses TRBV19 and TRBJ2-3, with D unclear. The TCR comes from a woman between 25 and 40 years old with COVID-19, enrolled during active disease. CDR3 loop: CASSIGQGTDTQYF. CDR3 DNA sequence: TGTGCCAGTAGTATAGGGCAGGGCACAGATACGCAGTATTTT.